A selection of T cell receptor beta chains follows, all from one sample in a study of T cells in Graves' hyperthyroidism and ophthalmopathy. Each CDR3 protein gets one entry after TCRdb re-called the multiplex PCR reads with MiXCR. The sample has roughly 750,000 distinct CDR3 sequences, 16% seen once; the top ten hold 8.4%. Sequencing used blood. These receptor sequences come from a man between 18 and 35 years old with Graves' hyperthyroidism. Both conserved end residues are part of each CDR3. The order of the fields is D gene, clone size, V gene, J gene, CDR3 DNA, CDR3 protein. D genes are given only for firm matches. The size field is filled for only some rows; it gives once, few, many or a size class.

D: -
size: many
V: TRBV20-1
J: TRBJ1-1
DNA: TGCAGTGCCGAGACTGGCTCCACTGAAGCTTTCTTT
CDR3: CSAETGSTEAFF

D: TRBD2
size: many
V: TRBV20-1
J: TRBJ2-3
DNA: TGCAGTGTTACTAGCGGGATCACAGATACGCAGTATTTT
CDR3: CSVTSGITDTQYF

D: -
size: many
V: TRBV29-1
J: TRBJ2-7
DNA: TGCAGCGTTGTGGGGGGTGGCGAGCAGTACTTC
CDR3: CSVVGGGEQYF

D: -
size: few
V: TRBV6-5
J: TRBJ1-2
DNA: TGTGCCAGCAGTTACAGGGTTTTCGACCATGGCTACACCTTC
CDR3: CASSYRVFDHGYTF

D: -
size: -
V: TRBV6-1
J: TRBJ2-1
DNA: TGTGCCAGCAGCCCGGGGGAAGGGCAGTTCTTC
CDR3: CASSPGEGQFF

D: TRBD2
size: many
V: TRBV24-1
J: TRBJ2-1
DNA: TGTGCCACCAGTGAAGCGGGAGCTTACAATGAGCAGTTCTTC
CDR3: CATSEAGAYNEQFF

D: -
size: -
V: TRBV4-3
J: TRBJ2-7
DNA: TGCGCCAGCAGCCCCTTCTCGGGGTACGAGCAGTACTTC
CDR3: CASSPFSGYEQYF

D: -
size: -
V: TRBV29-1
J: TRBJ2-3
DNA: TGCAGCTCCCACACCGGGACTAGCACAGATACGCAGTATTTT
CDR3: CSSHTGTSTDTQYF

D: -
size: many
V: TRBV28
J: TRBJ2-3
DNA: TGTGCCAGCAGTTTAAGCGGTACGCAGTATTTT
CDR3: CASSLSGTQYF

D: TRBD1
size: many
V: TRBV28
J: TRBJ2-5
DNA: TGTGCCAGCAGCCATGTCCCGGGACAGGGAAAGACCCAGTACTTC
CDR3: CASSHVPGQGKTQYF

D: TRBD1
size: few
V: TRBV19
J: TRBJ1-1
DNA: TGTGCCAGTAGTTTTGGGACAGGGGTAACTGAAGCTTTCTTT
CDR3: CASSFGTGVTEAFF

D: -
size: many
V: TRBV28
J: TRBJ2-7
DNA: TGTGCCAGCAGCACCTCCGGGCTTCTCACAGTAGCCTACGAGCAGTACTTC
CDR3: CASSTSGLLTVAYEQYF

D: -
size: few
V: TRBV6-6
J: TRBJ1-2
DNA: TGTGCCAGCAGTTACTCGGACACCCCTAACTATGGCTACACCTTC
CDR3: CASSYSDTPNYGYTF

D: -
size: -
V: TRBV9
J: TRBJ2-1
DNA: TGTGCCAGCAGCGTAGCTGGGGGCAATGAGCAGTTCTTC
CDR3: CASSVAGGNEQFF

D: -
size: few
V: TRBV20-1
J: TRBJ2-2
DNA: TGCAGTGCTACTGACATGGAGGGGGGTGCCGGGGAGCTGTTTTTT
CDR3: CSATDMEGGAGELFF

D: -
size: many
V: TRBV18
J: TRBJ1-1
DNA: TGTGCCAGCTCACTAGGAGGGCCGAGGAATCTGAACACTGAAGCTTTCTTT
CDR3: CASSLGGPRNLNTEAFF

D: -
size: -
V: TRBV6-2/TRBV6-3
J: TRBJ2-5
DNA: TGTGCCAGCAACTGGGGAGGGACCCAGTACTTC
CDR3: CASNWGGTQYF

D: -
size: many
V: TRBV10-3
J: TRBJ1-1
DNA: TGTGCCATCGGCAGGGAGGTAACTGAAGCTTTCTTT
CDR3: CAIGREVTEAFF

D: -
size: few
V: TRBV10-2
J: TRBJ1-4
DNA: TGCGCCAGCAGTGAGTTAGGGTCAACTAATGAAAAACTGTTTTTT
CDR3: CASSELGSTNEKLFF

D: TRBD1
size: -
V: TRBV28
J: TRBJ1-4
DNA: TGTGCCAGCAGTGATCAGGGGGTGGAGGAAAAACTGTTTTTT
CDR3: CASSDQGVEEKLFF

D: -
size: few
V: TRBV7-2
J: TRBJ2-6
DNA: TGTGCCAGCAGCTTAGAACAGCCCCTCTGGGCCAACGTCCTGACTTTC
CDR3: CASSLEQPLWANVLTF

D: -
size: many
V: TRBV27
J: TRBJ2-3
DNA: TGTGCCGACCTTTCACGGGGGATCTTCGGGGCAGATACGCAGTATTTT
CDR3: CADLSRGIFGADTQYF

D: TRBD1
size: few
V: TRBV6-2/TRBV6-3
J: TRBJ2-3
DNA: TGTGCCAGCAGAGATAGTCCGGGACAGAACGCAGATACGCAGTATTTT
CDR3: CASRDSPGQNADTQYF

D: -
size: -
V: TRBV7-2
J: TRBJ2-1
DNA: TGTGCCAGCAGCCTGACTAGGAGCTTGTACAATGAGCAGTTCTTC
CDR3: CASSLTRSLYNEQFF

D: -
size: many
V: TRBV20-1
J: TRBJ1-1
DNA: TGCAGTGCCAAGCAGGGGAACACTGAAGCTTTCTTT
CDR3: CSAKQGNTEAFF

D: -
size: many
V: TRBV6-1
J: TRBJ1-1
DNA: TGTGCCAGCAGTGTTCGAGGACAGTCCACTGAAGCTTTCTTT
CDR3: CASSVRGQSTEAFF

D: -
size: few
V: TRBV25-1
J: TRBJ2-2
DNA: TGTGCCAGCATGGTAGAGAAGAACACCGGGGAGCTGTTTTTT
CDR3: CASMVEKNTGELFF

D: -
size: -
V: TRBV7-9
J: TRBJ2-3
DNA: TGTGCCAGCAGCTTAGTCCTAGTTGGCGATACGCAGTATTTT
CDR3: CASSLVLVGDTQYF

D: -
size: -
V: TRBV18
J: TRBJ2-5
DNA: TGTGCCAGCTCCAAGGTTGAAGAGACCCAGTACTTC
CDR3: CASSKVEETQYF

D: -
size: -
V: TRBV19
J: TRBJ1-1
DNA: TGTGCCAGTGAACAAAGCATGAACACTGAAGCTTTCTTT
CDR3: CASEQSMNTEAFF

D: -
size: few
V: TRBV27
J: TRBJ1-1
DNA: TGTGCCAGCAGTTTAGTTAGGTACACTGAAGCTTTCTTT
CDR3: CASSLVRYTEAFF

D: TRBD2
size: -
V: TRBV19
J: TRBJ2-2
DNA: TGTGCCAGTAGTATTTGGGCGGATCTTCTAGCGGGAGTGAACACCGGGGAGCTGTTTTTT
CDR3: CASSIWADLLAGVNTGELFF

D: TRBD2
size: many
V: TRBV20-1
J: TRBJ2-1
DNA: TGCAGTGCGATCACTACTAGCGGATCCTACAATGAGCAGTTCTTC
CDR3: CSAITTSGSYNEQFF

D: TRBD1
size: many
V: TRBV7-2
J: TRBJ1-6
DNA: TGTGCCAGCAGCATGGACAGGGGGAATTCACCCCTCCACTTT
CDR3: CASSMDRGNSPLHF

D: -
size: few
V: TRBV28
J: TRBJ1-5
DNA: TGTGCCAGCAGTTCACTTCGGGGGCAGGTTGGCAATCAGCCCCAGCATTTT
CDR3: CASSSLRGQVGNQPQHF

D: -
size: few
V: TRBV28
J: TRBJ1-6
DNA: TGTGCCAGCAGTTTGGACCCGGGACTCACTTCACCCCTCCACTTT
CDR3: CASSLDPGLTSPLHF

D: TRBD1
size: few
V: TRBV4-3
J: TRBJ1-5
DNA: TGCGCCAGCAGCCAAGATTTGGGACAGAGCAATCAGCCCCAGCATTTT
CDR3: CASSQDLGQSNQPQHF

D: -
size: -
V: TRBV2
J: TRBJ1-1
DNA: TGTGCCAGCATTCTGGACGGGAACACTGAAGCTTTCTTT
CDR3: CASILDGNTEAFF